The 32 T cell receptor beta chains reported below all come from one sample, sequenced in a study of T cells in narcolepsy. Data came from immunoSEQ multiplex PCR; TCRdb stores just in-frame clones and leaves some out. The sample includes around 22,000 clones, approximately 81% of them seen just once. The specimen was memory (CD45RA-) CD4+ T cells from blood. These receptors were obtained from a human donor in good health.

J is TRBJ2-2 and V is TRBV10-3; 7 nucleotides line up with TRBD2. After removal of 2 bases from V and 5 bases from J, the junction contained 8 bases not matched to a gene. The CDR3 is made up of 16 amino acids. CDR1 ENHRY and CDR2 SYGVKD come from the germline V gene. The DNA of the CDR3 is TGTGCCATCAGTGAGGGATCGGGGGGAGGTACCGGGGAGCTGTTTTTT. Translation: CAISEGSGGGTGELFF.

The chain is built from TRBV7-9 and TRBJ2-5; D remains ambiguous. CDR3 length: 14 residues. The germline CDR1 and CDR2 sequences are SEHNR and FQNEAQ (reference sequence). V lost 0 bases to trimming and J lost 5 bases, with 10 bases between them. The CDR3 bases are TGTGCCAGCAGCTTAGCGTCGGAGAGGGAGACCCAGTACTTC. This codes for CASSLASERETQYF.

The chain couples TRBV25-1 to TRBJ2-7, with 9 bases lining up with TRBD1. CDR3 length: 13 amino acids. Trimming cost V 6 bases and J 2 bases; bases outside gene matches: 2. Germline CDR1 reads MGHDK; CDR2 reads SYGVNS. In DNA, the CDR3 is TGTGCCAGCAGGACAGGGGGGACCTACGAGCAGTACTTC. Residues: CASRTGGTYEQYF.

V is TRBV6-5 and J is TRBJ1-2; 8 bases are shared with TRBD1. CDR1 is MNHEY, CDR2 SVGAGI, per germline. The trim removed 6 bases at V and 5 bases at J, leaving 5 bases unmatched. The CDR3 is 13 residues long. The CDR3 nucleotides are TGTGCCAGCAGACCGAACAGGGGGTATGGCTACACCTTC. Protein product: CASRPNRGYGYTF.

This clone came up a few times. This rearrangement joins TRBV16 to TRBJ1-1; D uncertain. The germline CDR1 and CDR2 sequences are KGHSY and FQNENV. The CDR3 spans 15 residues. V lost 2 bases and J lost 1, with 11 bases in between. Here the CDR3 DNA reads TGTGCCAGCAGCCAAATCGTGGCGGCGAACACTGAAGCTTTCTTT. Protein: CASSQIVAANTEAFF.

The CDR3 protein is CASSGETSGGTGELFF. CDR3 nucleotides: TGTGCCAGCAGTGGGGAGACTAGCGGGGGCACCGGGGAGCTGTTTTTT. The chain combines TRBV6-1 with TRBJ2-2, with 12 nucleotides matching TRBD2. The V gene's germline CDR1 is MNHNS and CDR2 SASEGT. The CDR3 covers 16 residues. After removal of 4 bases from V and 4 bases from J, the junction contained 4 bases not matched to a gene.

The chain carries TRBV5-6 and TRBJ1-2; 9 bases align to TRBD1. This CDR3 has 14 amino acids. V lost 5 bases to trimming and J lost 6 bases; unmatched junction nucleotides: 8. Germline CDR1 SGHDT, CDR2 YYEEEE. CDR3 in DNA: TGTGCCAGCAGAAATTCACAGGGGGCGAATGGCTACACCTTC. This sequence encodes CASRNSQGANGYTF.

To note about this clone: The sample contains more than one DNA sequence encoding this CDR3. V and J are TRBV5-3 and TRBJ1-2, with D possibly being TRBD1 (5 bases). TRBV5-3 is assigned to the ORF class and has an uncertain function. Between the trimmed V and J ends, which lost 1 base and 3 bases, there was a span of 22 bases. This CDR3 contains 18 residues. CDR3 loop: CARSLKGLTARGDYGYTF. CDR3 DNA: TGTGCCAGAAGCTTGAAGGGCTTGACAGCTCGGGGGGACTATGGCTACACCTTC.

V gene TRBV12-5 combines with J gene TRBJ1-5; 11 nucleotides match TRBD1. The V and J ends lost 6 bases and 3 bases, in that order; junction bases with no gene match: 7. The CDR3 has 16 residues. Germline V gene lookup returns CDR1 LGHNT and CDR2 FRNRAP. DNA of the CDR3: TGTGCTAGTGGACCTAGGACAGGGGGCATCAATCAGCCCCAGCATTTT. As protein: CASGPRTGGINQPQHF.

V usage is TRBV7-7 and J usage is TRBJ2-1; 9 positions agree with TRBD1. CDR1 is SSHAT and CDR2 is FNYEAQ in the germline V gene (reference sequence). The CDR3 has 13 amino acids. The V and J ends lost 5 bases and 10 bases, in that order; junction bases with no gene match: 6. This CDR3 is CASSPGTGIEQFF. The CDR3 DNA reads TGTGCCAGCAGCCCTGGGACAGGGATCGAGCAGTTCTTC.

This clone was recorded a few times. The chain employs TRBV29-1 and TRBJ1-2; no reliable D call. Trimming cost V 7 bases and J 4 bases, with 10 bases left between them. The V gene's germline CDR1 is SQVTM and CDR2 ANQGSEA. The CDR3 is made up of 11 amino acids. The CDR3 region is CSALEGYGYTF. The CDR3 nucleotides are TGCAGCGCCTTGGAGGGCTATGGCTACACCTTC.

The CDR3 region has the DNA TGTGCCAGCAGCTACTTAGGCCGTGAAAAACTGTTTTTT. This codes for CASSYLGREKLFF. This chain links TRBV5-6 with TRBJ1-4; D not certain. Germline values: CDR1 SGHDT, CDR2 YYEEEE. CDR3 length: 13 amino acids. The V gene lost 3 bases and the J gene lost 7 bases, with 10 bases spanning the gap.

V and J are TRBV5-4 and TRBJ2-5, with D tentatively TRBD1 (5 bases). Germline assignment: CDR1 SGHNT and CDR2 YYREEE (reference sequence). The length of the CDR3 is 14 residues. V was clipped by 1 base and J by 5 bases, with 12 bases between them. The CDR3 reads CASSLRGFLETQYF. DNA for the CDR3: TGTGCCAGCAGCTTGAGGGGCTTTTTGGAGACCCAGTACTTC.

A single count supports this clone. The V call is TRBV6-1, the J call TRBJ1-3, with TRBD1 as a possible D gene (5 bases). V was pared by 1 base and J by 1 base, with 20 bases between. Germline CDR1 and CDR2: MNHNS and SASEGT. The CDR3 runs to 19 residues. CDR3 sequence: CASSEVSYPSGPSGNTIYF. The CDR3 DNA reads as TGTGCCAGCAGTGAAGTTTCTTACCCGTCAGGGCCTTCTGGAAACACCATATATTTT.

The J gene is TRBJ2-5, the V gene TRBV6-1, with D possibly being TRBD1 or TRBD2 (5 bases each). This CDR3 spans 19 amino acids. Germline assignment: CDR1 MNHNS and CDR2 SASEGT. V dropped 1 base and J dropped 2 bases, with 23 bases sitting between them. CDR3 amino acids: CASSEGIWVGTVNQETQYF. The DNA for the CDR3 is TGTGCCAGCAGTGAAGGCATTTGGGTTGGGACCGTCAATCAAGAGACCCAGTACTTC.

V usage is TRBV5-5 and J usage is TRBJ2-7; a weak D match, TRBD1 (6 bases). The CDR3 is made up of 15 amino acids. CDR1 SGHKS and CDR2 YYEKEE come from the germline V gene (reference sequence). V was shortened by 5 bases and J by 0 bases, with 15 bases between the two germline ends. The CDR3: CASRAGTPSSYEQYF. In DNA form, the CDR3 reads TGTGCCAGCAGGGCCGGGACACCAAGCTCCTACGAGCAGTACTTC.

This chain uses TRBV6-1 with TRBJ1-1; 7 bases fit TRBD1. The V gene end was trimmed by 1 base and the J gene end by 5 bases; junction bases not matched to a gene: 7. The CDR3 covers 15 residues. CDR1 is MNHNS and CDR2 is SASEGT in the germline V gene. CDR3 sequence: CASSEDRGGRTEAFF. The DNA of the CDR3 is TGTGCCAGCAGTGAAGACAGGGGAGGGAGGACTGAAGCTTTCTTT.

This chain connects TRBV11-3 to TRBJ2-2; 7 bases fit TRBD1. Trimming at V came to 1 base and at J to 4 bases, leaving 3 bases not matched to a gene. CDR3 size: 15 residues. CDR1 SGHNT and CDR2 YENEEA come from the germline V gene. CDR3 amino acids: CASSLVAGGTGELFF. CDR3 sequence (DNA): TGTGCCAGCAGCTTAGTTGCAGGGGGCACCGGGGAGCTGTTTTTT.

The CDR3 nucleotides read TGTGCCAGCAGCTTTACGGATAACACTGAAGCTTTCTTT. Residues: CASSFTDNTEAFF. V gene TRBV7-9 combines with J gene TRBJ1-1; D remains unclear. CDR1 SEHNR and CDR2 FQNEAQ come from the germline V gene (reference sequence). V shed 3 bases and J shed 2 bases, with 7 bases lying between them. This CDR3 spans 13 amino acids. The entire variable domain, with the rest obtained from reference TRBV7-9 and TRBJ1-1, is as follows: DTGVSQNPRHKITKRGQNVTFRCDPISEHNRLYWYRQTLGQGPEFLTYFQNEAQLEKSRLLSDRFSAERPKGSFSTLEIQRTEQGDSAMYLCASSFTDNTEAFFGQGTRLTVV.

The CDR3 DNA reads as TGTGCCAGCAGCCCGGGACTGACGGTGGGCCATCAGCCCCAGCATTTT. Translating it yields CASSPGLTVGHQPQHF. The chain has TRBV7-2 and TRBJ1-5, with D possibly TRBD1 on 5 matching bases. Germline V gives CDR1 SGHTA, CDR2 FQGNSA. CDR3 size: 16 residues. V lost 5 bases and J 5 bases, leaving 19 bases between the germline ends.

V gene TRBV7-2 combines with J gene TRBJ1-2, with unresolved D. V lost 5 bases to trimming and J lost 5 bases, with 12 bases between them. This CDR3 region has 13 residues. Germline values: CDR1 SGHTA, CDR2 FQGNSA. DNA for the CDR3: TGTGCCAGCAGCCAATTAGTTGGGTATGGCTACACCTTC. It encodes CASSQLVGYGYTF.

This clone came up a few times. The chain recombines TRBV10-3 with TRBJ1-3, with no clear D. This CDR3 has 14 residues. Germline V gene sequence: CDR1 ENHRY, CDR2 SYGVKD. V shed 3 bases and J shed 2 bases, with 8 bases lying between them. CDR3 DNA: TGTGCCATCAGTGATGTGGGCACTGGAAACACCATATATTTT. Translated: CAISDVGTGNTIYF.

This clone has just a few counts. Written as DNA, the CDR3 is TGTGCCAGCAGCGTAGGGGGACAGGGGGCTTATGGGGCCAACGTCCTGACTTTC. It specifies CASSVGGQGAYGANVLTF. This chain links TRBV9 with TRBJ2-6; 12 bases are shared with TRBD1. Germline V gene lookup returns CDR1 SGDLS and CDR2 YYNGEE. V shed 0 bases, J shed 3 bases, and the junction held 4 bases outside the gene matches. The CDR3 consists of 18 residues.

This clone showed up just a few times. The chain links TRBV2 to TRBJ1-2; maybe TRBD1 (5 bases). CDR1 and CDR2 from the germline V gene are SNHLY and FYNNEI. Trimming cost V 4 bases and J 1 base, with 10 bases left between them. This CDR3 is built from 14 residues. Here the CDR3 DNA reads TGTGCCAGCAGTGTTGGGGGAAATAACTATGGCTACACCTTC. It translates to CASSVGGNNYGYTF.

The chain is built from TRBV7-2 and TRBJ1-1; 8 bases line up with TRBD1. The CDR3 loop spans 16 amino acids. CDR1 and CDR2 (germline): SGHTA, FQGNSA. With 6 bases clipped from V and 5 bases from J, the junction kept 14 bases outside the gene matches. The CDR3 region is CASRDAYRQGMTEAFF. The CDR3 DNA reads TGTGCCAGCAGGGATGCGTACCGACAGGGGATGACTGAAGCTTTCTTT.

V gene TRBV6-6 combines with J gene TRBJ2-1; D is ambiguous. CDR1 is MNHNY and CDR2 is SVGAGI in the germline V gene (reference sequence). The CDR3 has 14 residues. V was shortened by 2 bases and J by 1 base, with 6 bases between the two germline ends. The CDR3 here is CASSYAASYNEQFF. In nucleotides, the CDR3 is TGTGCCAGCAGTTACGCGGCTTCCTACAATGAGCAGTTCTTC.

The V and J genes are TRBV18 and TRBJ2-1; the D is unclear. The CDR3 runs to 12 residues. V was trimmed by 1 base and J by 8 bases, leaving 6 bases between them. The germline CDR1 and CDR2 sequences are KGHSH and LQKENI. CDR3 nucleotides: TGTGCCAGCTCACCACTAGGTGATGAGCAGTTCTTC. Translating gives CASSPLGDEQFF. The whole variable domain, filled in from reference TRBV18 and TRBJ2-1, reads NAGVMQNPRHLVRRRGQEARLRCSPMKGHSHVYWYRQLPEEGLKFMVYLQKENIIDESGMPKERFSAEFPKEGPSILRIQQVVRGDSAAYFCASSPLGDEQFFGPGTRLTVL.

The chain recombines TRBV5-1 with TRBJ1-5; 7 bases are a match to TRBD1. Germline trimming cut 0 bases from V and 6 bases from J; bases unmatched to any gene: 6. The CDR3 is 15 residues long. Germline V gene sequence: CDR1 SGHRS, CDR2 YFSETQ. CDR3: CASSLEGAQGQPQHF. The CDR3 DNA is TGCGCCAGCAGCTTGGAGGGGGCGCAAGGTCAGCCCCAGCATTTT.

The rearrangement uses TRBV27 and TRBJ2-7, with 8 bases aligning to TRBD2. Germline V gene data show CDR1 as MNHEY and CDR2 as SMNVEV (reference sequence). The V segment lost 3 bases and the J segment 5 bases; nucleotides outside the gene matches: 12. The CDR3 runs to 16 residues. CDR3 DNA sequence: TGTGCCAGCAGTTTCAATCCCCGGGGGGGTTACAACGAGCAGTACTTC. Amino acids: CASSFNPRGGYNEQYF.

V gene TRBV10-3 combines with J gene TRBJ2-2, with D unresolved. With 1 base removed from V and 3 bases from J, the gap between germline ends came to 12 bases. There are 16 residues in the CDR3. Germline values: CDR1 ENHRY, CDR2 SYGVKD. CDR3 in amino acids: CAISEFRARDTGELFF. The CDR3 DNA reads as TGTGCCATCAGTGAGTTCCGGGCCCGGGACACCGGGGAGCTGTTTTTT.

The chain recombines TRBV2 with TRBJ1-6; D not resolved. This CDR3 has 15 residues. Germline V gene data show CDR1 as SNHLY and CDR2 as FYNNEI. Trimming cost V 1 base and J 9 bases, with 13 bases left between them. This CDR3 reads CASSEEGEWRSPLHF. DNA of the CDR3: TGTGCCAGCAGTGAAGAAGGAGAATGGCGTTCACCCCTCCACTTT. Full variable domain (rest looked up from reference TRBV2 and TRBJ1-6): EPEVTQTPSHQVTQMGQEVILRCVPISNHLYFYWYRQILGQKVEFLVSFYNNEISEKSEIFDDQFSVERPDGSNFTLKIRSTKLEDSAMYFCASSEEGEWRSPLHFGNGTRLTVT.

The chain uses TRBV2 and TRBJ2-2; D unresolved. CDR1 is SNHLY, CDR2 FYNNEI, per germline. CDR3 length equals 15 residues. With 6 bases removed from V and 5 bases from J, the gap between germline ends came to 16 bases. The CDR3 protein is CASRKVTDFTGELFF. In DNA, the CDR3 is TGTGCCAGCAGAAAAGTGACCGATTTTACCGGGGAGCTGTTTTTT.